The next 21 T cell receptor beta chains were all read from a single sample in a study of identical twins. Each CDR3 protein is one row after TCRdb ran MiXCR on the 5' RACE reads. This sample yields 650,000 to 750,000 distinct CDR3 sequences, of which 21% are seen a single time; around 4.5% belongs to the top ten. The same data also contributed to another study, on T cells expressing NK-cell markers.

The sequencing input was PBMCs. These TCRs come from a woman aged 18-29 years in good health.

This clonotype came up a few times. This chain connects TRBV12-3 or TRBV12-4 to TRBJ2-3; TRBD2 aligns across 7 bases. This CDR3 spans 16 amino acids. The V segment lost 3 bases and the J segment 1 base; nucleotides outside the gene matches: 7. In nucleotides, the CDR3 is TGTGCCAGCAGTTTTCGCGGGGGTTTGGGCACAGATACGCAGTATTTT. This encodes CASSFRGGLGTDTQYF.

The chain carries TRBV20-1 and TRBJ1-4, with D unresolved. V was clipped by 1 base and J by 0 bases, with 6 bases between them. CDR1 is DFQATT and CDR2 is SNEGSKA in the germline V gene (reference sequence). The CDR3 runs 14 residues. CDR3 coding DNA: TGCAGTGCTAGAGGCGGACCAACTAATGAAAAACTGTTTTTT. It is translated as CSARGGPTNEKLFF.

This clonotype was seen a handful of times. This sequence joins TRBV5-4 and TRBJ2-7; D not certain. The CDR3 runs 15 residues. Germline CDR1 and CDR2: SGHNT and YYREEE (reference sequence). Trimming removed 4 bases at V and 2 bases at J, with 16 bases between. The CDR3 here is CASSPASGSPYEQYF. The CDR3 DNA reads as TGTGCCAGCAGCCCGGCCTCAGGCTCTCCCTACGAGCAGTACTTC.

This chain joins TRBV6-2 or TRBV6-3 and TRBJ2-3; unclear D gene. Germline assignment: CDR1 MNHEY and CDR2 SVGEGT. Trimming took 2 bases from V and 6 from J, leaving 15 bases between them. This CDR3 is 15 amino acids long. The CDR3 protein is CASSYGRYTEDTQYF. In DNA form, the CDR3 reads TGTGCCAGCAGTTACGGGCGATACACGGAGGATACGCAGTATTTT.

This rearrangement joins TRBV5-1 to TRBJ2-2; 7 nucleotides agree with TRBD2. Germline V gene data show CDR1 as SGHRS and CDR2 as YFSETQ. The CDR3 length is 12 residues. V lost 6 bases to trimming and J lost 6 bases; unmatched junction nucleotides: 2. CDR3 sequence (DNA): TGCGCCAGCAACGGGGGGTCCGGGGAGCTGTTTTTT. It specifies CASNGGSGELFF.

This clonotype was seen repeatedly, ten times or more. This rearrangement joins TRBV7-2 to TRBJ2-7; D is perhaps TRBD1 (6 bases). V lost 5 bases and J 7 bases, leaving 18 bases between the germline ends. Germline V CDR1 and CDR2: SGHTA, FQGNSA. The CDR3 length is 14 residues. The CDR3 is CASSPIQGIREQYF. The CDR3 DNA reads TGTGCCAGCAGCCCGATACAGGGCATCAGGGAGCAGTACTTC. Complete variable domain (other parts from reference TRBV7-2 and TRBJ2-7): GAGVSQSPSNKVTEKGKDVELRCDPISGHTALYWYRQSLGQGLEFLIYFQGNSAPDKSGLPSDRFSAERTGGSVSTLTIQRTQQEDSAVYLCASSPIQGIREQYFGPGTRLTVT.

This clonotype was seen more than once but under ten times. The chain links TRBV15 to TRBJ2-1; 7 nucleotides match TRBD1. Trimming took 5 bases from V and 0 from J; bases not matched to a gene: 10. Per germline, CDR1 LNHNV and CDR2 YYDKDF (reference sequence). The CDR3 has 17 residues. The CDR3 DNA reads TGTGCCACCAGCGGTAATGAGGGACAGCGCTCCTACAATGAGCAGTTCTTC. Its translation: CATSGNEGQRSYNEQFF.

The chain has TRBV20-1 and TRBJ1-1; no clear D. The CDR3 length is 12 residues. The germline V gene has CDR1 DFQATT and CDR2 SNEGSKA (reference sequence). The CDR3 DNA sequence: TGCAGCTCTTTCACCAAGGAGACAATGTCTTTCTTT. Amino acids: CSSFTKETMSFF.

V gene TRBV10-3 combines with J gene TRBJ1-1, with D perhaps TRBD1 (5 bases). V was shortened by 7 bases and J by 1 base, with 13 bases between the two germline ends. The CDR3 has 14 amino acids. Germline lookup yields CDR1 ENHRY and CDR2 SYGVKD. The DNA of the CDR3 is TGTGCCATCACAGGGAGTAATGGGAACACTGAAGCTTTCTTT. Protein: CAITGSNGNTEAFF.

This clonotype was observed a handful of times. The chain combines TRBV29-1 with TRBJ2-3; a possible D gene is TRBD2 (5 bases). The germline V and J ends were trimmed by 1 base and 2 bases, with 10 bases remaining between them. There are 14 residues in the CDR3. The germline gives CDR1 SQVTM, CDR2 ANQGSEA. CDR3 protein: CSVEGTGLTDTQYF. The CDR3 region has the DNA TGCAGCGTTGAAGGGACTGGACTCACAGATACGCAGTATTTT.

The sample holds many counts of this clonotype. The chain joins TRBV2 to TRBJ1-2, with unresolved D. Looked up from germline, CDR1 is SNHLY and CDR2 is FYNNEI. The CDR3 has 13 amino acids. The V gene lost 7 bases and the J gene lost 7 bases, with 16 bases spanning the gap. As DNA, the CDR3 is TGTGCCAGCATAGCCGGTTCAAGAGGTGGCTACACCTTC. It translates to CASIAGSRGGYTF.

In this sample, this clonotype turned up a few times. The V gene is TRBV6-5, the J gene TRBJ1-1; D unclear. This CDR3 is built from 13 residues. The V gene lost 2 bases and the J gene lost 6 bases, with 10 bases spanning the gap. Germline CDR1 and CDR2: MNHEY and SVGAGI. In nucleotides, the CDR3 is TGTGCCAGCAGTTACACCGCCGGGGCTGAAGCTTTCTTT. It encodes CASSYTAGAEAFF.

In this sample, this clonotype turned up a few times. The chain employs TRBV20-1 and TRBJ2-3; 9 bases agree with TRBD1. In germline, CDR1 is DFQATT, CDR2 SNEGSKA (reference sequence). J lost 4 bases, V lost 6 bases, and 11 bases had no gene match. CDR3 length: 15 amino acids. The CDR3 spells CSAPHRGQGADTQYF. In DNA, the CDR3 is TGCAGTGCGCCCCACCGGGGACAGGGAGCAGATACGCAGTATTTT.

The table lists this clonotype with a few counts. This chain joins TRBV20-1 and TRBJ2-1, with 8 nucleotides matching TRBD2. The junction had 11 bases not matched to a gene; V was cut back by 5 bases and J by 8 bases. CDR1 is DFQATT, CDR2 SNEGSKA, per germline (reference sequence). This CDR3 is built from 14 residues. In DNA form, the CDR3 reads TGCAGTGCTCCGGGGGGGATACTCGTCGATGAGCAGTTCTTC. Translating gives CSAPGGILVDEQFF.

This clonotype was recorded a few times. The V and J genes are TRBV5-5 and TRBJ2-2; 8 bases align to TRBD1. The CDR3 is 15 amino acids. Per the germline V gene, CDR1 is SGHKS and CDR2 is YYEKEE (reference sequence). The V segment lost 3 bases and the J segment 0 bases; nucleotides outside the gene matches: 1. CDR3 coding DNA: TGTGCCAGCAGCTGGACAGGGACGAACACCGGGGAGCTGTTTTTT. This encodes CASSWTGTNTGELFF.

A few counts support this clonotype. The genes are TRBV18 and TRBJ2-2; D is unresolved. Germline lookup yields CDR1 KGHSH and CDR2 LQKENI. Trimming left V 2 bases short and J 0 bases short, with 10 bases between. This CDR3 has 16 amino acids. The CDR3 spells CASSPFRAPNTGELFF. The CDR3 coding sequence is TGTGCCAGCTCACCATTTAGGGCGCCGAACACCGGGGAGCTGTTTTTT.

This clonotype was found a few times. The gene calls are TRBV6-1 and TRBJ2-1, with D tentatively TRBD1 or TRBD2 (5 bases each). V shed 8 bases and J shed 4 bases, with 15 bases lying between them. CDR3 size: 14 residues. Germline CDR1 and CDR2: MNHNS and SASEGT. The CDR3 DNA is TGTGCCAGCGGGATTTCCGGGGCATACAATGAGCAGTTCTTC. It specifies CASGISGAYNEQFF.

This clonotype was detected ten times or more. The chain links TRBV6-2 or TRBV6-3 to TRBJ1-1; D may be TRBD1 (6 bases). The CDR3 loop spans 14 amino acids. CDR1 is MNHEY and CDR2 is SVGEGT in the germline V gene. Between the trimmed V and J ends, which lost 6 bases and 1 base, there was a span of 12 bases. DNA of the CDR3: TGTGCCAGCAGACCCGGACAGCAGAACACTGAAGCTTTCTTT. Amino acid sequence: CASRPGQQNTEAFF.

V and J are TRBV20-1 and TRBJ2-7; D not resolved. The CDR3 has 11 residues. Germline V gives CDR1 DFQATT, CDR2 SNEGSKA (reference sequence). Trimming cost V 5 bases and J 7 bases, with 12 bases left between them. The CDR3 coding sequence is TGCAGTGCTGGGCACCCTGGGGAGCAGTACTTC. This codes for CSAGHPGEQYF.

This clonotype was detected a few times. Written as DNA, the CDR3 is TGTGCCAGCCGTCGAGTCGGGGGTATGAACACTGAAGCTTTCTTT. Its translation: CASRRVGGMNTEAFF. The J gene is TRBJ1-1, the V gene TRBV6-1, with D tentatively TRBD1 (5 bases). The CDR3 runs to 15 residues. Trimming removed 8 bases at V and 0 bases at J, with 16 bases between. CDR1 and CDR2 (germline): MNHNS, SASEGT.

The J gene is TRBJ1-1, the V gene TRBV2; no definite D call. The CDR3 totals 16 residues. Trimming shortened V by 0 bases and J by 0 bases, and 11 bases separated the two germline ends. Germline V CDR1 and CDR2: SNHLY, FYNNEI. CDR3 residues: CASSEAWRGLNTEAFF. The DNA for the CDR3 is TGTGCCAGCAGTGAAGCCTGGCGGGGTTTGAACACTGAAGCTTTCTTT.